This is a list of T cell receptor beta chains from one sample in a study of Ad26.COV2.S vaccination and SARS-CoV-2 variants. Some clones are missing from TCRdb's copy, which holds only in-frame ones; the method was immunoSEQ multiplex PCR. The sample consists of 450,000 to 550,000 clones, roughly nine tenths of them appearing once. The sequenced sample was peripheral blood, obtained in a trial of Ad26.COV2.S vaccine versus placebo. The receptors were gathered from a person aged 18-65 years who received the Ad26.COV2.S COVID-19 vaccine or a placebo. Each CDR3 is given with its conserved first and last residue. D genes are given only for firm matches. Not every row has a clone size; where given, it reads once, few, many or a size class.

j_call | clone_size | d_call | v_call | cdr3_length | cdr3_nt | cdr3_aa
TRBJ2-2 | - | - | TRBV5-1 | 14 | TGCGCCAGCAGCTTGAATCAGAACACCGGGGAGCTGTTTTTT | CASSLNQNTGELFF
TRBJ2-3 | once | - | TRBV6-6 | 15 | TGTGCCAGCAGCACCGGACCCTTAGGAAGGGATACGCAGTATTTT | CASSTGPLGRDTQYF
TRBJ2-7 | - | - | TRBV19 | 13 | TGTGCCAGTAGTAAGGGCGGGGCCTACGAGCAGTACTTC | CASSKGGAYEQYF
TRBJ1-1 | - | - | TRBV6-2/TRBV6-3 | 16 | TGTGCCAGCAGTTATAGTGAGGGGAGGATGAACACTGAAGCTTTCTTT | CASSYSEGRMNTEAFF
TRBJ2-6 | - | - | TRBV6-5 | 15 | TGTGCCAGCAGTTTAGGGGGGGCTGGGGCCAACGTCCTGACTTTC | CASSLGGAGANVLTF
TRBJ2-7 | - | - | TRBV30 | 14 | TGTGCCTGGAGTGGCGCGGGAAAAACCTACGAGCAGTACTTC | CAWSGAGKTYEQYF
TRBJ2-7 | - | - | TRBV15 | 14 | TGTGCCACCAGCAGAGTTCGAACGGTCTTCGCGCAGTACTTC | CATSRVRTVFAQYF
TRBJ2-3 | - | TRBD2 | TRBV13 | 16 | TGTGCCAGCAGCTTAGTGTCTAGCGGGAAGGGGAATACGCAGTATTTT | CASSLVSSGKGNTQYF
TRBJ2-1 | - | - | TRBV19 | 16 | TGTGCCAGTAGTATAGCGACAGCGAGCTCCTACAATGAGCAGTTCTTC | CASSIATASSYNEQFF
TRBJ2-5 | - | - | TRBV3-1/TRBV3-2 | 10 | TGTGCCAGCAGTCAAGAGACCCAGTACTTC | CASSQETQYF
TRBJ2-1 | - | TRBD2 | TRBV5-4 | 14 | TGTGCCAGCAGCTTGGCTAGCGGGTACAATGAGCAGTTCTTC | CASSLASGYNEQFF
TRBJ2-5 | - | - | TRBV3-1/TRBV3-2 | 15 | TGTGCCAGCAGCCAGGGGGCGCGTAGGTTGGAGACCCAGTACTTC | CASSQGARRLETQYF
TRBJ1-5 | - | TRBD1 | TRBV18 | 16 | TGTGCCAGCTCACCCACAGGGGCATATAGCAATCAGCCCCAGCATTTT | CASSPTGAYSNQPQHF
TRBJ1-5 | - | TRBD1 | TRBV2 | 15 | TGTGCCAGCAGTGGGCAGGGGGAGAGCAATCAGCCCCAGCATTTT | CASSGQGESNQPQHF
TRBJ2-5 | - | - | TRBV24-1 | 15 | TGTGCCACCAGTGATCATAAGACAGGTCAAGAGACCCAGTACTTC | CATSDHKTGQETQYF
TRBJ1-5 | - | TRBD1 | TRBV24-1 | 15 | TGTGCCACCAGTGACACTAAACAGGGGGCGCGTCCCCAGCATTTT | CATSDTKQGARPQHF
TRBJ1-5 | - | - | TRBV19 | 14 | TGTGCCAGTAGTATAGACCAGGGAAATCAGCCCCAGCATTTT | CASSIDQGNQPQHF